This TCR beta chain was identified during a study of T cell responses to AZD1222 COVID-19 vaccine. TCRdb's copy holds only in-frame clones and misses some; the assay was immunoSEQ multiplex PCR. The sample consists of about 120,000 clones, 75% to 90% of them appearing once. This clone has only one observation. Its antigen remains unidentified. General study points: Sampling captured repertoires only after the peak T cell response. Seropositive status at baseline applied to only a handful of AZD1222 recipients.

Here the sequenced sample was peripheral blood, taken on day 0 of AZD1222 vaccination. This TCR was sampled from an adult in good health.

For the CDR3, the DNA is TGCGCCAGCAGCCAAGGACTGTCACAGAATACGCAGTATTTT. Its protein product is CASSQGLSQNTQYF. The chain joins TRBV4-1 to TRBJ2-3; no clear D gene. CDR1 is MGHRA, CDR2 YSYEKL, per germline. V lost 1 base to trimming and J lost 7 bases, with 12 bases between them. This CDR3 region has 14 residues.